A selection of T cell receptor beta chains follows, all from one sample in a study of post-analysis software for immune sequencing data. TCRdb reprocessed the PCR reads via MiXCR and lists one record per CDR3 protein. The sample includes roughly 800,000 distinct CDR3 sequences, approximately 57% of them seen just once. Sequencing was done on a sample of blood. The receptors originated from a girl aged 5 to 17 with multiple sclerosis. Each CDR3 is given with its conserved first and last residue. The D gene is left open where the match is weak. Clone size appears in some rows only: once, few, many, or a class for an expanded clone.

abundance: NA; v_gene: TRBV29-1; j_gene: TRBJ2-5; d_gene: TRBD2; CDR3nt: TGCAGCGTTGAAGGGACTAGCGGTAACCAAGAGACCCAGTACTTC; CDR3aa: CSVEGTSGNQETQYF
abundance: NA; v_gene: TRBV6-6; j_gene: TRBJ1-1; d_gene: NA; CDR3nt: TGTGCCAGCAGTTACGGGGCAGGACTGGCCGAGACTGAAGCTTTCTTT; CDR3aa: CASSYGAGLAETEAFF
abundance: few; v_gene: TRBV20-1; j_gene: TRBJ2-7; d_gene: NA; CDR3nt: TGCAGTGCTAGAGATCCCAACCACTCAGGGTACGAGCAGTACTTC; CDR3aa: CSARDPNHSGYEQYF
abundance: NA; v_gene: TRBV7-2; j_gene: TRBJ2-7; d_gene: NA; CDR3nt: TGTGCCAGCAGCCCGAGGGTACAGAGATCCTACGAGCGGTACTTC; CDR3aa: CASSPRVQRSYERYF
abundance: NA; v_gene: TRBV30; j_gene: TRBJ2-1; d_gene: NA; CDR3nt: TGTGCCTGGTGCTCTATCGGGGAAGGTGAGCAGTTCTTC; CDR3aa: CAWCSIGEGEQFF
abundance: NA; v_gene: TRBV6-5; j_gene: TRBJ2-7; d_gene: TRBD2; CDR3nt: TGTGCCAGCAGTCCGGCGACTAGCGCAGTTCGTTACGAGCAGTACTTC; CDR3aa: CASSPATSAVRYEQYF
abundance: NA; v_gene: TRBV20-1; j_gene: TRBJ2-7; d_gene: TRBD2; CDR3nt: TGCAGTGCTGAAGGGACTAGCCTCTACGAGCAGTACTTC; CDR3aa: CSAEGTSLYEQYF
abundance: NA; v_gene: TRBV27; j_gene: TRBJ2-5; d_gene: TRBD1; CDR3nt: TGTGCCAGCAGCCCTATGGGACAGGAAGAGACCCAGTACTTC; CDR3aa: CASSPMGQEETQYF
abundance: NA; v_gene: TRBV20-1; j_gene: TRBJ2-1; d_gene: TRBD1; CDR3nt: TGCAGTGCCCGAGGGGGCGTGGGGCAAGAGACCCAGTTCTTC; CDR3aa: CSARGGVGQETQFF
abundance: NA; v_gene: TRBV7-9; j_gene: TRBJ2-5; d_gene: TRBD2; CDR3nt: TGTGCCATCCCCTACCCTAGCGGGAGATACGGTGAGCAGTACTTC; CDR3aa: CAIPYPSGRYGEQYF
abundance: few; v_gene: TRBV21-1; j_gene: TRBJ2-5; d_gene: NA; CDR3nt: TGTGCCAGCAGCAAAGAGTGGGGGCTGTGGGAAACAGAGACCCAGTACTTC; CDR3aa: CASSKEWGLWETETQYF
abundance: NA; v_gene: TRBV5-6; j_gene: TRBJ2-4; d_gene: NA; CDR3nt: TGTGCCAGCAGCGACCGGGCCGCTCTAAACATTCAGTACTTC; CDR3aa: CASSDRAALNIQYF
abundance: NA; v_gene: TRBV7-2; j_gene: TRBJ2-7; d_gene: NA; CDR3nt: TGTGCCAGCAGCTTAGCTTGGAGTGGGGACGAGCAGTACTTC; CDR3aa: CASSLAWSGDEQYF
abundance: NA; v_gene: TRBV29-1; j_gene: TRBJ2-7; d_gene: TRBD2; CDR3nt: TGCAGCGTTGGGGGGGGGGACTACGAGCAGTACTTC; CDR3aa: CSVGGGDYEQYF
abundance: NA; v_gene: TRBV7-8; j_gene: TRBJ1-1; d_gene: TRBD1; CDR3nt: TGTGCCAGCAGCCCTTACTTTCTTGGGACAGGGAGGACTGAAGCTTTCTTT; CDR3aa: CASSPYFLGTGRTEAFF
abundance: NA; v_gene: TRBV6-5; j_gene: TRBJ2-5; d_gene: NA; CDR3nt: TGTGCCAGCAGTTACAGATTTACGTCGGACAATGAGCAGTACTTC; CDR3aa: CASSYRFTSDNEQYF
abundance: NA; v_gene: TRBV25-1; j_gene: TRBJ1-6; d_gene: NA; CDR3nt: TGTGCCAGCAGTGAATCGCACGGGAGCTCCTATAATTCACCCCTCCACTTT; CDR3aa: CASSESHGSSYNSPLHF
abundance: NA; v_gene: TRBV4-1; j_gene: TRBJ2-7; d_gene: NA; CDR3nt: TGCGCCAGCAGCCAAGGTGTAGGGACGACCTACGAGCAGTACTTC; CDR3aa: CASSQGVGTTYEQYF
abundance: few; v_gene: TRBV4-1; j_gene: TRBJ2-7; d_gene: NA; CDR3nt: TGCGCCAGCAGCCAAGATCTCGGAGGGGTCGAGCAGTACTTC; CDR3aa: CASSQDLGGVEQYF
abundance: NA; v_gene: TRBV7-9; j_gene: TRBJ2-4; d_gene: TRBD1; CDR3nt: TGTGCCAGCAACGTCGGACAGGGATCGGACAAAAACATTCAGTACTTC; CDR3aa: CASNVGQGSDKNIQYF